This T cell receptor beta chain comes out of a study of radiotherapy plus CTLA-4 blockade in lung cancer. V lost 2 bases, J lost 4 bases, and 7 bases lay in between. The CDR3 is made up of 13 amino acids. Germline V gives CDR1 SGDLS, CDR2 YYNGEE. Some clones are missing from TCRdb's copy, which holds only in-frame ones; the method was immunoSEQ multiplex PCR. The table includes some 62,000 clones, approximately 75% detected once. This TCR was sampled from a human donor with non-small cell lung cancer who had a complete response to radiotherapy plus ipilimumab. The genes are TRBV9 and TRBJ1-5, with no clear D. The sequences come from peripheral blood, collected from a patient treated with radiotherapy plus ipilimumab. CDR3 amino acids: CASSVDTNQPQHF. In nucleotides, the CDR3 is TGTGCCAGCAGCGTCGACACGAATCAGCCCCAGCATTTT.